This T cell receptor beta chain was identified in a study of T cell changes during pregnancy in multiple sclerosis. Using immunoSEQ multiplex PCR, the repertoire was profiled, and TCRdb retains in-frame clones only, with some absent. The table has 120,000 or so clones, about 93% seen once; the top ten hold less than 7.5%. The receptor comes from a female donor with multiple sclerosis, enrolled in a pregnancy study. This material consisted of peripheral blood, taken before pregnancy.

The CDR3 DNA reads TGTGCCAGTAGTCGCGGGACAGGGGATTACAATGAGCAGTTCTTC. This sequence encodes CASSRGTGDYNEQFF. The chain couples TRBV19 to TRBJ2-1, with 10 bases that match TRBD1. Germline V gives CDR1 LNHDA, CDR2 SQIVND (reference sequence). J lost 4 bases, V lost 5 bases, and 5 bases had no gene match. CDR3 length: 15 residues.